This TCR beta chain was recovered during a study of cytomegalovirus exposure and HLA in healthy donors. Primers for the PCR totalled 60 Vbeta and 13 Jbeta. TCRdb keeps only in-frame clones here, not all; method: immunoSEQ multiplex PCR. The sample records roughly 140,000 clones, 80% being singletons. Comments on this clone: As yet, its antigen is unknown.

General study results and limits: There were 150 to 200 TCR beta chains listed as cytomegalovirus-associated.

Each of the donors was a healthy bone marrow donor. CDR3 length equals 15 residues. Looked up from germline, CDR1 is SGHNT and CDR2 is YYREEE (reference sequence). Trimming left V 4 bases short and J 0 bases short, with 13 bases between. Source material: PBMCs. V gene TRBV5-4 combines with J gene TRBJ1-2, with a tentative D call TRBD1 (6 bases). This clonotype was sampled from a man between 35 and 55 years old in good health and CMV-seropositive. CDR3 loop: CASSASTGTNYGYTF. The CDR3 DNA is TGTGCCAGCAGCGCCTCGACAGGAACTAACTATGGCTACACCTTC.